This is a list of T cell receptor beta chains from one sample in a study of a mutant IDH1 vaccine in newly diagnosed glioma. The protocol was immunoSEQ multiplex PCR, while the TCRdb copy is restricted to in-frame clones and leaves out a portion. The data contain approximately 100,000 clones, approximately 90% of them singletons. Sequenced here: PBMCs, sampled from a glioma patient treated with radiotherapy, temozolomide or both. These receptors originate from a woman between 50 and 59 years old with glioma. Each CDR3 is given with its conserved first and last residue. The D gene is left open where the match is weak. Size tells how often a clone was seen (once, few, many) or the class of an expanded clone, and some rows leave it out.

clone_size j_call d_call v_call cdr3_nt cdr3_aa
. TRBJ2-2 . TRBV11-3 TGTGCCAGCTCTCGCTGGGGCGCGGGTTACACCGGGGAGCTGTTTTTT CASSRWGAGYTGELFF
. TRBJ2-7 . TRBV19 TGTGCCAGTAGCCCCTCGGGACCTCGCGAGCAGTACTTC CASSPSGPREQYF
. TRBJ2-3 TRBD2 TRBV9 TGTGCCAGCAGCGTAGAGGCGACTAGCGGCCAAGAGGGTTATACGCAGTATTTT CASSVEATSGQEGYTQYF
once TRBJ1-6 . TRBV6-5 TGTGCCAGCCGTTCTATTGGGGCCCTCCACTTT CASRSIGALHF
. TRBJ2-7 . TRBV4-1 TGCGCCAGCAGCCAAGGGCCTAGAGGGACAAGCTACGAGCAGTACTTC CASSQGPRGTSYEQYF
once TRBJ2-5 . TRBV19 TGTGCCAGTAGTCCGGACCCGGGGGAGACCCAGTACTTC CASSPDPGETQYF
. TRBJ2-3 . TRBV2 TGTGCCACCAGCGGGCTCACAGATACGCAGTATTTT CATSGLTDTQYF
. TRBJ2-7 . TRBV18 TGTGCCAGCTCACCTCCGAATACCTACGAGCAGTACTTC CASSPPNTYEQYF
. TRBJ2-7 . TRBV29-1 TGCAGCGTTGAGATTGGTGCCTACGAGCAGTACTTC CSVEIGAYEQYF
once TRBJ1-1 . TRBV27 TGTGCCAGCAGCTTAGGGTCCCGAGGTGAAGCTTTCTTT CASSLGSRGEAFF
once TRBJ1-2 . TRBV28 TGTGCCAGCACTTTCTTCGGACGGGACCACTATGGCTACACCTTC CASTFFGRDHYGYTF
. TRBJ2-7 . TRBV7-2 TGTGCCAGCAGCTTAAATAGGGGGTACGAGCAGTACTTC CASSLNRGYEQYF
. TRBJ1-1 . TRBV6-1 TGTGCCAGCAGGTTGACAGCGAACACTGAAGCTTTCTTT CASRLTANTEAFF